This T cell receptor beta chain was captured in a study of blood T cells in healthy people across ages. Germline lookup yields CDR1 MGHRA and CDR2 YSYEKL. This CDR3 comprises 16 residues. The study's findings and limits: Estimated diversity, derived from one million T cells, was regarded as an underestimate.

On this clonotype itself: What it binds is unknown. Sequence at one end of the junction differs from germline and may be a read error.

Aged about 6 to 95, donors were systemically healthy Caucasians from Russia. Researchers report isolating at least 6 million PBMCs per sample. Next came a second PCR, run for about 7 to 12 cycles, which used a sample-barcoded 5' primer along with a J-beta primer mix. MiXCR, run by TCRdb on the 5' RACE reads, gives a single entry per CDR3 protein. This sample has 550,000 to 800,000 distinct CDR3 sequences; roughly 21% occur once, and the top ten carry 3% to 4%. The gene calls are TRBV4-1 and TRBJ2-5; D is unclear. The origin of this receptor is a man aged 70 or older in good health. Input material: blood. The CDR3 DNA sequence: TGCGCCAGCAACCAAGTTGGAGCCGTCCTGGGAGAGACCCAGTACTTC. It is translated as CASNQVGAVLGETQYF.